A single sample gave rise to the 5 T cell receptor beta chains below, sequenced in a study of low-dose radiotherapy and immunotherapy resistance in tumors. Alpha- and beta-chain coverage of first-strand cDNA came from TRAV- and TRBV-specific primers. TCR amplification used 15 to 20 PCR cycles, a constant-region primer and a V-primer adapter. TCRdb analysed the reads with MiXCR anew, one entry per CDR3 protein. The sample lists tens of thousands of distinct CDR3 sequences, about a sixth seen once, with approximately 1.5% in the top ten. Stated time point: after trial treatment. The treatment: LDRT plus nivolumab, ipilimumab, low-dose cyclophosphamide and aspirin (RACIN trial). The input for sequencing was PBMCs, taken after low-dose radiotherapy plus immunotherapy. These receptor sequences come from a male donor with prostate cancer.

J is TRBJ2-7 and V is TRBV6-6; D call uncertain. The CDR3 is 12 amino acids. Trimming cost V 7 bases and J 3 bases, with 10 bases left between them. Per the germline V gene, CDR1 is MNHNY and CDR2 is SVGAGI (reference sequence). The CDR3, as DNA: TGTGCCAGCATCAAGGGAAGCTACGAGCAGTACTTC. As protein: CASIKGSYEQYF.

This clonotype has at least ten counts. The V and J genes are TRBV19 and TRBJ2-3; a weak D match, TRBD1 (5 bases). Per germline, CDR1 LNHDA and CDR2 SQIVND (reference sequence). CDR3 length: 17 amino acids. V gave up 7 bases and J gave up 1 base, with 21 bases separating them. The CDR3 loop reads CASTPIGRAPGTDTQYF. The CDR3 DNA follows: TGTGCCAGTACCCCCATAGGCAGGGCTCCCGGCACAGATACGCAGTATTTT.

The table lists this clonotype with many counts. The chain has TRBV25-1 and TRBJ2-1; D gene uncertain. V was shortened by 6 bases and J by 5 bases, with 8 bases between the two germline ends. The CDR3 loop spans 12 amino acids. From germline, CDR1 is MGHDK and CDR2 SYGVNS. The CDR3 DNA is TGTGCCAGCAGGGGGTTTCACAATGAGCAGTTCTTC. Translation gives CASRGFHNEQFF.

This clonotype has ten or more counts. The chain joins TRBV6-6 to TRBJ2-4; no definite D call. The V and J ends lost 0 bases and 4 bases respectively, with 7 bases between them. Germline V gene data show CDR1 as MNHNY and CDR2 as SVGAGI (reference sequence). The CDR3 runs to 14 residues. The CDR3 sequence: CASSYSDGKNIQYF. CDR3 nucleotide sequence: TGTGCCAGCAGTTACTCCGACGGTAAAAACATTCAGTACTTC.

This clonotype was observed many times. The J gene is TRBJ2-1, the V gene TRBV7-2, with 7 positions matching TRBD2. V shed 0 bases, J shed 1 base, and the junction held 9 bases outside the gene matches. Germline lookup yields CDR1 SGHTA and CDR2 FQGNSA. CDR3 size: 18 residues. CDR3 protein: CASSLASVLAASYNEQFF. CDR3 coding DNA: TGTGCCAGCAGCTTAGCGTCTGTGCTAGCGGCATCCTACAATGAGCAGTTCTTC.